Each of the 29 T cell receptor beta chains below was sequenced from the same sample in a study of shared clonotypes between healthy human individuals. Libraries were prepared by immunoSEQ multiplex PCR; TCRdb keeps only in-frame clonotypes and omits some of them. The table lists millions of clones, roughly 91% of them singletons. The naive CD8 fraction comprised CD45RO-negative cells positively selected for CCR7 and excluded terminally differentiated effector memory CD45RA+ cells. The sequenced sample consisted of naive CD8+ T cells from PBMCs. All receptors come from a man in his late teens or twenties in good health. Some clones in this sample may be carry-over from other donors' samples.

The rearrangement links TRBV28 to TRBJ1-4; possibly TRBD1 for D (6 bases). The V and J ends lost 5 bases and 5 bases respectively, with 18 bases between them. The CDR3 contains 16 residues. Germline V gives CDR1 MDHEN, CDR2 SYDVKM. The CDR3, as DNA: TGTGCCAGCAGTCGCCCTCTGGACAGTGACAATGAAAAACTGTTTTTT. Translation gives CASSRPLDSDNEKLFF.

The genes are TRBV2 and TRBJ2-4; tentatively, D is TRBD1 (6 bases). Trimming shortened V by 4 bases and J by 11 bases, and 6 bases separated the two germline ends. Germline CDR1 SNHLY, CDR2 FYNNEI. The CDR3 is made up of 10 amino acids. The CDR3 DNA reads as TGTGCCAGCAGTGGACAGGTTCAGTACTTC. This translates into CASSGQVQYF.

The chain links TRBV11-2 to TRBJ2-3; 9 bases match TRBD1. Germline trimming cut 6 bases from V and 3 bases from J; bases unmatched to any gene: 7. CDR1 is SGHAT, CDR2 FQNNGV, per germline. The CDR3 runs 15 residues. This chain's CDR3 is CASRSHRGRTDTQYF. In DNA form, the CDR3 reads TGTGCCAGCAGATCACACAGGGGGCGGACAGATACGCAGTATTTT.

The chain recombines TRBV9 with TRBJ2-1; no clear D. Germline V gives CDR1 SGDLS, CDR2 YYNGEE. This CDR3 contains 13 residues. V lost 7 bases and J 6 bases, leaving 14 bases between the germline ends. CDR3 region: CASGYKAVNEQFF. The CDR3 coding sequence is TGTGCCAGCGGATACAAGGCCGTCAATGAGCAGTTCTTC.

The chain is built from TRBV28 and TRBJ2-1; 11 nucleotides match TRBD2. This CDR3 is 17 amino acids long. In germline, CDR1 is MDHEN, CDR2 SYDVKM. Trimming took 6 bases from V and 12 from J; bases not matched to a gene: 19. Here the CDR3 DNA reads TGTGCCAGCAGCTCCTTCTCCGGACTACTAGCGGGAGAAGGGCAGTTCTTC. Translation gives CASSSFSGLLAGEGQFF.

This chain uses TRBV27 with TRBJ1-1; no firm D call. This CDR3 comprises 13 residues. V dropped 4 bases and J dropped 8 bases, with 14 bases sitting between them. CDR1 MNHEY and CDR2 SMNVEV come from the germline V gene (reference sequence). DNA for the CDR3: TGTGCCAGCAGTTCGCGGCCGTTTACAGAAGCTTTCTTT. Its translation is CASSSRPFTEAFF.

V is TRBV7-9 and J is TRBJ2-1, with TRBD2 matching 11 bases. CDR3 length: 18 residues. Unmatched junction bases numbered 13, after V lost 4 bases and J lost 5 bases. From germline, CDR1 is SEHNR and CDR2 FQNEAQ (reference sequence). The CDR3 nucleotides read TGTGCCAGCAGCTCTCCCCTTAGCGGGAGGGTATTAAACAATGAGCAGTTCTTC. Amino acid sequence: CASSSPLSGRVLNNEQFF.

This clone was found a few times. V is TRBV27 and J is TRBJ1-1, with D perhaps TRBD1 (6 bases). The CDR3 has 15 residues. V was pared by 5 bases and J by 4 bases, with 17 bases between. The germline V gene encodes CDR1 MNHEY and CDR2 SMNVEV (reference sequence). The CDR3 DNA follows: TGTGCCAGCAGTCCGAACAGGGCCTTGGGCACTGAAGCTTTCTTT. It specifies CASSPNRALGTEAFF.

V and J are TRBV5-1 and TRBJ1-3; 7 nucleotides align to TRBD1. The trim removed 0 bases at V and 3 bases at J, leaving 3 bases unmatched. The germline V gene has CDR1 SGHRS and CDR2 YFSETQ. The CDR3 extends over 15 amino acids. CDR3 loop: CASSLEGTVGNTIYF. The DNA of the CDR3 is TGCGCCAGCAGCTTGGAAGGGACAGTTGGAAACACCATATATTTT.

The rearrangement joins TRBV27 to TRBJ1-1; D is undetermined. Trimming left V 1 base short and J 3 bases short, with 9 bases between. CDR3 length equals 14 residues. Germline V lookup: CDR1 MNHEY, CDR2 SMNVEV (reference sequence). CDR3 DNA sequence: TGTGCCAGCAGTTTATATCTGTCGGACACTGAAGCTTTCTTT. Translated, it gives CASSLYLSDTEAFF.

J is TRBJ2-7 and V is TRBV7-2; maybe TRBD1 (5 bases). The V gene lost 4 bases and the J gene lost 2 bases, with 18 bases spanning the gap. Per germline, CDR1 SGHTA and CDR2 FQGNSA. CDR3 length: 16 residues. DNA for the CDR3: TGTGCCAGCAGCTCAACTACCCTCCAGGGCCCCTACGAGCAGTACTTC. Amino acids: CASSSTTLQGPYEQYF.

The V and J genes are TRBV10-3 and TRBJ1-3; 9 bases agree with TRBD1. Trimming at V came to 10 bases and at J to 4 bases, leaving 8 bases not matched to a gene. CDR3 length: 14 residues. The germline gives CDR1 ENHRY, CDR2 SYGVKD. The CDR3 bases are TGTGCCAGCACGGGACAGGGCTGGGGAAACACCATATATTTT. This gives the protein CASTGQGWGNTIYF.

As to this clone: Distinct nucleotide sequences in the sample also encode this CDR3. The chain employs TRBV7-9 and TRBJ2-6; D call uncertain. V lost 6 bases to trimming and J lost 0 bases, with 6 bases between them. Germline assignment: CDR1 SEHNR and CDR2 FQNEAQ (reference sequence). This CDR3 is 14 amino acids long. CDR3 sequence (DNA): TGTGCCAGCAGTCCCCCCTCTGGGGCCAACGTCCTGACTTTC. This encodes CASSPPSGANVLTF. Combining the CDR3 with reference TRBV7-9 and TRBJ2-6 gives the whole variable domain DTGVSQNPRHKITKRGQNVTFRCDPISEHNRLYWYRQTLGQGPEFLTYFQNEAQLEKSRLLSDRFSAERPKGSFSTLEIQRTEQGDSAMYLCASSPPSGANVLTFGAGSRLTVL.

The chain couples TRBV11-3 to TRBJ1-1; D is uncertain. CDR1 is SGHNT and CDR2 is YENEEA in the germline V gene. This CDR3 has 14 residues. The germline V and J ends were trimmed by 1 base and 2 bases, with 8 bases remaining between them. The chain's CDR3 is CASSLGSKNTEAFF. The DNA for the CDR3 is TGTGCCAGCAGCTTAGGGTCAAAAAACACTGAAGCTTTCTTT. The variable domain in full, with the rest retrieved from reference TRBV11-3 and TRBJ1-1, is EAGVVQSPRYKIIEKKQPVAFWCNPISGHNTLYWYLQNLGQGPELLIRYENEEAVDDSQLPKDRFSAERLKGVDSTLKIQPAELGDSAVYLCASSLGSKNTEAFFGQGTRLTVV.

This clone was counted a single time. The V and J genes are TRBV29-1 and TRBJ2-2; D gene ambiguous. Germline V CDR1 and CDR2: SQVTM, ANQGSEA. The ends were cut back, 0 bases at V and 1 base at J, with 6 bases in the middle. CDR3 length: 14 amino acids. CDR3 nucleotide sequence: TGCAGCGTTGAAGATGGGGTGAACACCGGGGAGCTGTTTTTT. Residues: CSVEDGVNTGELFF.

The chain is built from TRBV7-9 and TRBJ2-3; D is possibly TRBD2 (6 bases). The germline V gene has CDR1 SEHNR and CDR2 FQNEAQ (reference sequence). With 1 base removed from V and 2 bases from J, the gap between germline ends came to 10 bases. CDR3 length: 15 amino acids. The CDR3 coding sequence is TGTGCCAGCAGCTTAGTTAGCGGCGACACAGATACGCAGTATTTT. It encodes CASSLVSGDTDTQYF.

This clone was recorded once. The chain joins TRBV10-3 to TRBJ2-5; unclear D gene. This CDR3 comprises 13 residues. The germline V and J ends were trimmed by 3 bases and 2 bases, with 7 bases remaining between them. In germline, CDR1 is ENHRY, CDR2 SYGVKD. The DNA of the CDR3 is TGTGCCATCAGTGATAGGCAGCAAGAGACCCAGTACTTC. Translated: CAISDRQQETQYF.

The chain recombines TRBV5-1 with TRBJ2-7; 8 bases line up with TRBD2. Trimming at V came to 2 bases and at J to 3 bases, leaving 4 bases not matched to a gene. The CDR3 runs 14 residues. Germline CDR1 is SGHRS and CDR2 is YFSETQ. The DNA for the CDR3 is TGCGCCAGCAGCTTACCGGGACTAGTCTACGAGCAGTACTTC. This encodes CASSLPGLVYEQYF.

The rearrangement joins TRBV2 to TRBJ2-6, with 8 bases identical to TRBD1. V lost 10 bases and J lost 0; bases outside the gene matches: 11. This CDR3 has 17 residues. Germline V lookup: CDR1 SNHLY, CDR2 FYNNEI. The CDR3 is CAKYKDRASSGANVLTF. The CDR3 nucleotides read TGTGCCAAATACAAGGACAGGGCGAGCTCTGGGGCCAACGTCCTGACTTTC.

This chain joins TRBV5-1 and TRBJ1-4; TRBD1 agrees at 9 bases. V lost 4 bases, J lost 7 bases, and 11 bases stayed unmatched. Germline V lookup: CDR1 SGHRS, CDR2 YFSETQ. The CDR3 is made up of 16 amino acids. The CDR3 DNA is TGCGCCAGCAGCGCGAGGGACAGGGTTCGTAGTGAAAAACTGTTTTTT. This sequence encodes CASSARDRVRSEKLFF.

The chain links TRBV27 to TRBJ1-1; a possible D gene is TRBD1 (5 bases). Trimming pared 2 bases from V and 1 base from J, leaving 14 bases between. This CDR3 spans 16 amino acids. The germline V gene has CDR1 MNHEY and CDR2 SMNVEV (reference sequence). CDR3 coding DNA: TGTGCCAGCAGTTTAGGTCCCAGCACAGGGAACACTGAAGCTTTCTTT. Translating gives CASSLGPSTGNTEAFF.

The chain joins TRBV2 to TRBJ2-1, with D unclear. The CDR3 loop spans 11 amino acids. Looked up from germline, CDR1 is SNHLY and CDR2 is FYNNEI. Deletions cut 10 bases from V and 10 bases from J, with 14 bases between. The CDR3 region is CATLGLREQFF. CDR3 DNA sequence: TGTGCCACCCTGGGTCTAAGGGAGCAGTTCTTC.

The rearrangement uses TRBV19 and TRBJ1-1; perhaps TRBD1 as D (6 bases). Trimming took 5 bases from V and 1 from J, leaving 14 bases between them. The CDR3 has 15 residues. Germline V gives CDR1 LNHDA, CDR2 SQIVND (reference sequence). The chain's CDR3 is CASSSRGAGNTEAFF. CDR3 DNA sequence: TGTGCCAGTAGTTCCCGGGGGGCTGGGAACACTGAAGCTTTCTTT.

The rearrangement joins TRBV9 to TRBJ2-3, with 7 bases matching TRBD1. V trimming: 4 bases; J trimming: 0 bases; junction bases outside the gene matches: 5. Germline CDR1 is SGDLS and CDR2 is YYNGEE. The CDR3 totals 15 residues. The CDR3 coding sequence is TGTGCCAGCAGCACGGGACAGCGTAGCACAGATACGCAGTATTTT. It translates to CASSTGQRSTDTQYF.

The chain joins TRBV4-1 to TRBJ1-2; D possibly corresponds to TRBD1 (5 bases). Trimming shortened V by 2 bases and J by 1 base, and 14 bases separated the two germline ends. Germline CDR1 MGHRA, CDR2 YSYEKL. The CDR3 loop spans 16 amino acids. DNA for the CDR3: TGCGCCAGCAGCCAATCCCGGGGGGGGATTAACTATGGCTACACCTTC. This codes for CASSQSRGGINYGYTF.

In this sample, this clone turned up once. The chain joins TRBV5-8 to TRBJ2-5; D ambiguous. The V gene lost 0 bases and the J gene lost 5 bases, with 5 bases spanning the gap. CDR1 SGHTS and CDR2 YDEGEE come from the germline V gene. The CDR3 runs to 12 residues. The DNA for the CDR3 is TGTGCCAGCAGCTTGGTATTGGAGACCCAGTACTTC. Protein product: CASSLVLETQYF. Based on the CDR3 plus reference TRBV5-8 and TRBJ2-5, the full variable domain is EAGVTQSPTHLIKTRGQQATLRCSPISGHTSVYWYQQALGLGLQFLLWYDEGEERNRGNFPPRFSGRQFPNYSSELNVNALELEDSALYLCASSLVLETQYFGPGTRLLVL.

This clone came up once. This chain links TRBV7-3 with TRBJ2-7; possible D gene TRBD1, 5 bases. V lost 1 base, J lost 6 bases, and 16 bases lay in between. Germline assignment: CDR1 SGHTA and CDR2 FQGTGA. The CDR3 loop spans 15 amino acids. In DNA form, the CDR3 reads TGTGCCAGCAGCTTAAGGGATGGGGCTCTCTCCGAGCAGTACTTC. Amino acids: CASSLRDGALSEQYF.

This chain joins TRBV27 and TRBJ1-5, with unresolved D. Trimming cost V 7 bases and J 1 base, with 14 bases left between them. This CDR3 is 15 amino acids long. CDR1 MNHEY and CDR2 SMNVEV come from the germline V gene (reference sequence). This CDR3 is CASKPDGGSNQPQHF. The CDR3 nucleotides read TGTGCCAGCAAACCGGACGGAGGAAGCAATCAGCCCCAGCATTTT.

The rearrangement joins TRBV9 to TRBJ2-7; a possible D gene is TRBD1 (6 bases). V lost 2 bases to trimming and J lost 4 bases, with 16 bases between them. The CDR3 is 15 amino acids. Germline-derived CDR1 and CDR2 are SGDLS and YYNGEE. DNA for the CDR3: TGTGCCAGCAGCGTTTCAGGGGCCCCTCGGTACGAGCAGTACTTC. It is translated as CASSVSGAPRYEQYF.